This T cell receptor beta chain derives from a study of T cell clonality in common variable immunodeficiency. Study findings and constraints: In common variable immunodeficiency, TCR beta chains reportedly carried fewer deletions and N-nucleotide insertions. The cause of increased CVID clonality remains unclear without subpopulation sequencing. Compared with controls, CVID subjects had fewer shared TCRbeta clones.

This table comes from immunoSEQ multiplex PCR, and its TCRdb copy is limited to in-frame clones, with some not included. Listed for the sample are roughly 40,000 clones, none seen a single time. Blood samples were heparinized, 5 to 8 ml per donor. There are 16 residues in the CDR3. The germline V gene has CDR1 MNHNS and CDR2 SASEGT. V shed 0 bases and J shed 2 bases, with 10 bases lying between them. This clone has at least ten counts. Its matching antigen is unknown. With the read ending 3 residues before the CDR3 end, the germline J gene is used to fill in that end. The clonotype originates from a person aged 18 to 75 in good health. This chain connects TRBV6-1 to TRBJ2-2; either TRBD1 or TRBD2 may fit D (5 bases each). What was sequenced was peripheral blood mononuclear cells. The covered CDR3 bases are TGTGCCAGCAGTGAAGCGAGAGGGGTTAACACCGGGGAG. Amino acid sequence: CASSEARGVNTGE. The CDR3 as a whole reads CASSEARGVNTGELFF.